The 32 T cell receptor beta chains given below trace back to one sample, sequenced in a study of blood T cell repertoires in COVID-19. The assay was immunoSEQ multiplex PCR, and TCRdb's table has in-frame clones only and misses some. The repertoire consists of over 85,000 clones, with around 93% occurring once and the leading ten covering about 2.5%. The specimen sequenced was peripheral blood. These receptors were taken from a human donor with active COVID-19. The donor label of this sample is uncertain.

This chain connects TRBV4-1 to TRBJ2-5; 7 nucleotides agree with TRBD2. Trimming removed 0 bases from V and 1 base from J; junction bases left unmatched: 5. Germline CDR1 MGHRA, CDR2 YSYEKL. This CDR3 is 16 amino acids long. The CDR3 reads CASSQEGRGSQETQYF. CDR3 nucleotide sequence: TGCGCCAGCAGCCAAGAGGGGCGGGGGAGCCAAGAGACCCAGTACTTC.

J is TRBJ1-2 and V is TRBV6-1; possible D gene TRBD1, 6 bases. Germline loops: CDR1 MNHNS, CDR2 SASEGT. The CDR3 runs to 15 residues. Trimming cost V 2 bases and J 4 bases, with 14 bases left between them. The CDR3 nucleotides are TGTGCCAGCAGTGAATCTGCAGGGGTGAGCTATGGCTACACCTTC. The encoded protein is CASSESAGVSYGYTF.

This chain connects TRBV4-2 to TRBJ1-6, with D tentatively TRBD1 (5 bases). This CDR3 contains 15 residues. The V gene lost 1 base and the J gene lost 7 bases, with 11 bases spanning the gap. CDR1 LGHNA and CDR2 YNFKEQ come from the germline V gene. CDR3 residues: CASSQGQGMNSPLHF. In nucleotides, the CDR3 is TGTGCCAGCAGCCAAGGGCAGGGTATGAATTCACCCCTCCACTTT.

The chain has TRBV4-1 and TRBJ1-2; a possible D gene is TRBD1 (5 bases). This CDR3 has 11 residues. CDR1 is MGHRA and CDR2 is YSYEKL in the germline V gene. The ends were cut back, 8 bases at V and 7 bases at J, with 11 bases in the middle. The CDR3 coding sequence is TGCGCCAGCTCAGGGATAGTTGGCTACACCTTC. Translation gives CASSGIVGYTF.

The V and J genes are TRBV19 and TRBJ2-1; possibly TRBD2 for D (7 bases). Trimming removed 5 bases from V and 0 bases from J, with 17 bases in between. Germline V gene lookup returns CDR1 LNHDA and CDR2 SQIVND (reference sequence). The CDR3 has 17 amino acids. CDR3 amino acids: CASSLGGGGPSYNEQFF. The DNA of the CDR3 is TGTGCCAGTAGTTTGGGGGGCGGGGGCCCCTCCTACAATGAGCAGTTCTTC.

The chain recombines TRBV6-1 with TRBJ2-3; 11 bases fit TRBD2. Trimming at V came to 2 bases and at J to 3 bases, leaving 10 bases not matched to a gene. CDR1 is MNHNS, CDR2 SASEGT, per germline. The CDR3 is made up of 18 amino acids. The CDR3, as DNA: TGTGCCAGCAGTGAAATGGGCCTAGCGGGGGGAAATACAGATACGCAGTATTTT. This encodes CASSEMGLAGGNTDTQYF.

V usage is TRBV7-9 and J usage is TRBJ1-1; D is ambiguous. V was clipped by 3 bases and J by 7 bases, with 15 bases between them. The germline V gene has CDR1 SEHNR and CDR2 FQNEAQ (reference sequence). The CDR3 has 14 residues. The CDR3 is CASSFDARAGEAFF. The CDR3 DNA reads TGTGCCAGCAGCTTCGATGCCCGAGCTGGTGAAGCTTTCTTT.

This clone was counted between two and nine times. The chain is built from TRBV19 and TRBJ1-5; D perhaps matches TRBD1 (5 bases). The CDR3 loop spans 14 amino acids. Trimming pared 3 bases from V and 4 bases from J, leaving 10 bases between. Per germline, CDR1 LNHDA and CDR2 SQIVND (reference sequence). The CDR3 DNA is TGTGCCAGTAGTATCTCGGCAGGGAATCAGCCCCAGCATTTT. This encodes CASSISAGNQPQHF.

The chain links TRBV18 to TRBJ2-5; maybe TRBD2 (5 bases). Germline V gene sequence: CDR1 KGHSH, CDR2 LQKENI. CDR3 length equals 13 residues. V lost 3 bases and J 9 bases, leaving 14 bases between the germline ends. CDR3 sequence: CASSPRTEAAQYF. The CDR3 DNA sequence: TGTGCCAGCTCACCCCGCACGGAAGCGGCCCAGTACTTC.

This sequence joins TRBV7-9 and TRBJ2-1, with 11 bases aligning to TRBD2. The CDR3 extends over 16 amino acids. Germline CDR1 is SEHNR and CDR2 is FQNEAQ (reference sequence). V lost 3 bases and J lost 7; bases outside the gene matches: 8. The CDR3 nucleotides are TGTGCCAGCAGCTTCTCCCTAGCGGGGGGCCCTAATGAGCAGTTCTTC. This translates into CASSFSLAGGPNEQFF. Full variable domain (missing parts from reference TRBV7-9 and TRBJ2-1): DTGVSQNPRHKITKRGQNVTFRCDPISEHNRLYWYRQTLGQGPEFLTYFQNEAQLEKSRLLSDRFSAERPKGSFSTLEIQRTEQGDSAMYLCASSFSLAGGPNEQFFGPGTRLTVL.

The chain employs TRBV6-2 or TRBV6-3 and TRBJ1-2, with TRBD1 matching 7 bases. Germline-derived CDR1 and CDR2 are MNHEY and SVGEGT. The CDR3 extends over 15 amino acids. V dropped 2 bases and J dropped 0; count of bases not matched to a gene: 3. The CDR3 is CASSYPQGANYGYTF. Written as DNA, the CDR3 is TGTGCCAGCAGTTACCCCCAGGGGGCTAACTATGGCTACACCTTC.

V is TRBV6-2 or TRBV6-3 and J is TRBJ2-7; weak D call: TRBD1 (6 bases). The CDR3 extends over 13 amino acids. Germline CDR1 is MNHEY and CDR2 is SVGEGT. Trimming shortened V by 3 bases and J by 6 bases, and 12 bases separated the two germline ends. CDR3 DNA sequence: TGTGCCAGCAGTTATAAACAGGGTTCCGAGCAGTACTTC. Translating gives CASSYKQGSEQYF.

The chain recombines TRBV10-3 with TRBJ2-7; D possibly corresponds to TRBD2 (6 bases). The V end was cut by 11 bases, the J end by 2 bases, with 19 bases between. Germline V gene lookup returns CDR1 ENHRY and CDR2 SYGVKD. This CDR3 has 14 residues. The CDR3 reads CAAAGKDGTYEQYF. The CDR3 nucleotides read TGTGCCGCTGCGGGAAAGGACGGTACCTACGAGCAGTACTTC.

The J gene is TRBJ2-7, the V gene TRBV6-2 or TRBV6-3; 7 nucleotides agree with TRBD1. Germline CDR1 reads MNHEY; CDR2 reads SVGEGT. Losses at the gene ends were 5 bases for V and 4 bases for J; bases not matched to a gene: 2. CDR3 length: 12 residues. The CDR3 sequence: CASSPRGYEQYF. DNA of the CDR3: TGTGCCAGCAGTCCCAGGGGGTACGAGCAGTACTTC.

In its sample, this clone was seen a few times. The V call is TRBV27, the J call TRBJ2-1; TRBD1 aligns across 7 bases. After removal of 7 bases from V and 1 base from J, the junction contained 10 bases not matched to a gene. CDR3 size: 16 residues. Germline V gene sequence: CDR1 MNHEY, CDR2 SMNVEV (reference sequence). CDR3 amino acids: CASIPTGSQSYNEQFF. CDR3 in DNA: TGTGCCAGCATCCCGACAGGGTCACAGTCCTACAATGAGCAGTTCTTC.

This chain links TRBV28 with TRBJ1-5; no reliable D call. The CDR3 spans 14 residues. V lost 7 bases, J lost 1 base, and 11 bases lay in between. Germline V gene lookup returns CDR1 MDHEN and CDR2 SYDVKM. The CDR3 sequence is CASTSAGSNQPQHF. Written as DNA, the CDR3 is TGTGCCAGCACCTCAGCGGGGAGCAATCAGCCCCAGCATTTT.

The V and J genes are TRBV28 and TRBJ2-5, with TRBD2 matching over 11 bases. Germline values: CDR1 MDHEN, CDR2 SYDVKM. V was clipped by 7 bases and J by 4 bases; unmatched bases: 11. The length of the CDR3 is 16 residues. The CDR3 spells CASTLRASGGRETQYF. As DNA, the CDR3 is TGTGCCAGCACATTACGGGCTAGCGGGGGGAGAGAGACCCAGTACTTC.

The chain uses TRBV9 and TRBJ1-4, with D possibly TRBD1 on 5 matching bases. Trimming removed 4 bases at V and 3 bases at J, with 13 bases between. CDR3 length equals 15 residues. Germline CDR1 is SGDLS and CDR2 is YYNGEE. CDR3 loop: CASSPGLLSNEKLFF. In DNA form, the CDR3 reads TGTGCCAGCAGCCCGGGACTTCTATCTAATGAAAAACTGTTTTTT.

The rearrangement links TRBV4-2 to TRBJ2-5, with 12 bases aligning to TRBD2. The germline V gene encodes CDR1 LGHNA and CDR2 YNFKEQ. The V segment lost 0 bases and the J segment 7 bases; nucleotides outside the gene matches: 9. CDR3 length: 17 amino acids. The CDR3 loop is CASSQDTGLAGSGTQYF. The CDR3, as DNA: TGTGCCAGCAGCCAAGATACGGGACTAGCGGGCAGCGGGACCCAGTACTTC.

DNA for the CDR3: TGTGCCAGCAGCTTGAGGGGACAGTCCTACGAGCAGTACTTC. Translated, it gives CASSLRGQSYEQYF. The chain carries TRBV7-6 and TRBJ2-7; 7 bases agree with TRBD1. The CDR3 covers 14 residues. Germline CDR1 and CDR2: SGHVS and FNYEAQ. Trimming removed 3 bases from V and 1 base from J; junction bases left unmatched: 3.

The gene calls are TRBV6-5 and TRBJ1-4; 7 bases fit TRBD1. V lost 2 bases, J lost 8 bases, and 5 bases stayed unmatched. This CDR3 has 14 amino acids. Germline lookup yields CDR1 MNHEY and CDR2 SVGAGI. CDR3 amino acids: CASSYEWDREKLFF. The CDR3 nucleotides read TGTGCCAGCAGTTACGAATGGGACAGAGAAAAACTGTTTTTT.

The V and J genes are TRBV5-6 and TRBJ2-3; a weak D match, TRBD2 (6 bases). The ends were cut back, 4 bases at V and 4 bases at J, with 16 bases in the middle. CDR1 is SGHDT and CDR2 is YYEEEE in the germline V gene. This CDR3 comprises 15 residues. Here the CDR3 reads CASSPRGEISDTQYF. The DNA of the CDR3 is TGTGCCAGCAGCCCACGCGGGGAGATTTCAGATACGCAGTATTTT.

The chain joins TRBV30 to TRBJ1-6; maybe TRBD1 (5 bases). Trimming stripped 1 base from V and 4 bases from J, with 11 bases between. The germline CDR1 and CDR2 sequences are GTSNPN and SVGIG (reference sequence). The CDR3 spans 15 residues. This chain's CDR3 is CAWSDRSLYNSPLHF. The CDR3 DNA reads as TGTGCCTGGAGTGACAGGAGTTTATATAATTCACCCCTCCACTTT.

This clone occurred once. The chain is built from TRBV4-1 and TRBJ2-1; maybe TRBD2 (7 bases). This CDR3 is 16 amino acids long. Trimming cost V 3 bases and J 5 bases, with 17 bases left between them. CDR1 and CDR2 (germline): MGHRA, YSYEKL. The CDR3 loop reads CASSQLWAGANNEQFF. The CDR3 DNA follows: TGCGCCAGCAGCCAGCTATGGGCGGGGGCCAACAATGAGCAGTTCTTC.

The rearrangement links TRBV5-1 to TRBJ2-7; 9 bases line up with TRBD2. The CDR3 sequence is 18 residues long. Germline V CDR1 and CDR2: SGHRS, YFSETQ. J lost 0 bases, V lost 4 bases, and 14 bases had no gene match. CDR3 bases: TGCGCCAGCAGCCTCCGGACTAGCGCGAGCTTCCACTCCTACGAGCAGTACTTC. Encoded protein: CASSLRTSASFHSYEQYF.

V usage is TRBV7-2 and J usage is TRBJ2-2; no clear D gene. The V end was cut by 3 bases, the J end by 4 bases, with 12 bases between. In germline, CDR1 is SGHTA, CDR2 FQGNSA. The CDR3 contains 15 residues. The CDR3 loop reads CASSFSIPGTGELFF. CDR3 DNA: TGTGCCAGCAGCTTTAGTATTCCGGGCACCGGGGAGCTGTTTTTT.

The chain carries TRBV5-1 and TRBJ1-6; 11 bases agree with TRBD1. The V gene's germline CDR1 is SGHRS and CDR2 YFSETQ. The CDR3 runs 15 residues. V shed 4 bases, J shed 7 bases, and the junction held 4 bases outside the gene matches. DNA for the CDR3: TGCGCCAGCAGCGGAGGACAGGGGGCGAATTCACCCCTCCACTTT. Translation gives CASSGGQGANSPLHF.

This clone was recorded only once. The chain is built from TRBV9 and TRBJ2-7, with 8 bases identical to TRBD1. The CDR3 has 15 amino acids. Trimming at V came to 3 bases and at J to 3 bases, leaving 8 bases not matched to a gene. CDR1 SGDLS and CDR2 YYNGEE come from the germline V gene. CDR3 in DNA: TGTGCCAGCAGCGAGAGGACAGGGCGGAACTACGAGCAGTACTTC. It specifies CASSERTGRNYEQYF. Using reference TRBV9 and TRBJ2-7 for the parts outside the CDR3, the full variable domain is DSGVTQTPKHLITATGQRVTLRCSPRSGDLSVYWYQQSLDQGLQFLIQYYNGEERAKGNILERFSAQQFPDLHSELNLSSLELGDSALYFCASSERTGRNYEQYFGPGTRLTVT.

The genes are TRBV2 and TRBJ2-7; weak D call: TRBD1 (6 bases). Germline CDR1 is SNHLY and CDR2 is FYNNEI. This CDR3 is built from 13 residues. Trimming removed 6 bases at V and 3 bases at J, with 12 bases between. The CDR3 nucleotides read TGTGCCAGCAGCCGGGACACTTTCTACGAGCAGTACTTC. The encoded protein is CASSRDTFYEQYF.

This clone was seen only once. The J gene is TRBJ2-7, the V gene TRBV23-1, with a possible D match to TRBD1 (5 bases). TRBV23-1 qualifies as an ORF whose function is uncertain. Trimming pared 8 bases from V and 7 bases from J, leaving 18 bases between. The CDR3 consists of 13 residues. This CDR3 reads CASHCGHPWEQYF. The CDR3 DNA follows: TGCGCCAGCCACTGCGGACATCCATGGGAGCAGTACTTC.

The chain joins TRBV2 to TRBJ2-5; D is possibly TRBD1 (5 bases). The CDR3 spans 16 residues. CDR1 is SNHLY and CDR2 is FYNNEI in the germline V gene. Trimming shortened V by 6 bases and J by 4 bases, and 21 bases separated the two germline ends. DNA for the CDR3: TGTGCCAGCAGCGGGCGGTCGCGGAAAAGGGGAGAGACCCAGTACTTC. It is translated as CASSGRSRKRGETQYF.

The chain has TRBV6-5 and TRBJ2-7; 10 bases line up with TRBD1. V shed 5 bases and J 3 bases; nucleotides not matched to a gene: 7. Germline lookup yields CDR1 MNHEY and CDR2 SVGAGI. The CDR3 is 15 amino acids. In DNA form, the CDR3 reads TGTGCCAGCAGTACAACCGGGACAGGGGTCTACGAGCAGTACTTC. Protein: CASSTTGTGVYEQYF.